These 20 T cell receptor beta chains came from one sample sequenced in a study of OX40 agonist ivuxolimab in advanced cancers. Generated by immunoSEQ multiplex PCR, the TCRdb table keeps only in-frame clones and is missing some. The sample holds tens of thousands of clones, roughly 85% seen once. Sequencing used CD4+ or CD8+ T cells sorted from blood, obtained in a trial of the OX40 agonist ivuxolimab. The receptors derive from an adult with an advanced solid tumor such as melanoma, head and neck, liver or kidney cancer.

This rearrangement joins TRBV10-2 to TRBJ2-1; 7 bases agree with TRBD2. Per germline, CDR1 WSHSY and CDR2 SAAADI. Trimming removed 5 bases from V and 8 bases from J; junction bases left unmatched: 9. The length of the CDR3 is 14 residues. DNA of the CDR3: TGCGCCAGCAGTCTGAAGCGGGGCCCCCATGAGCAGTTCTTC. It specifies CASSLKRGPHEQFF.

This clone was seen a few times. This chain links TRBV7-2 with TRBJ2-1; TRBD2 is a possible D gene (5 bases). Trimming shortened V by 1 base and J by 0 bases, and 16 bases separated the two germline ends. This CDR3 contains 18 residues. Germline assignment: CDR1 SGHTA and CDR2 FQGNSA. In DNA form, the CDR3 reads TGTGCCAGCAGCTTAGGGGCACAGCGGTACCGCTCCTACAATGAGCAGTTCTTC. Amino acid sequence: CASSLGAQRYRSYNEQFF.

The J gene is TRBJ2-2, the V gene TRBV30; possible D gene TRBD2, 7 bases. The length of the CDR3 is 14 residues. V was cut by 0 bases and J by 5 bases, with 10 bases left in between. The germline CDR1 and CDR2 sequences are GTSNPN and SVGIG (reference sequence). CDR3 loop: CAWSVGGATGELFF. CDR3 in DNA: TGTGCCTGGAGTGTAGGGGGGGCGACCGGGGAGCTGTTTTTT.

This clone came up once. The CDR3 spells CASTRTGGEDYGYTF. CDR3 DNA: TGTGCCAGTACCCGGACAGGGGGCGAGGACTATGGCTACACCTTC. This chain joins TRBV6-5 and TRBJ1-2; 11 bases map to TRBD1. Germline V gene sequence: CDR1 MNHEY, CDR2 SVGAGI. Trimming at V came to 9 bases and at J to 3 bases, leaving 9 bases not matched to a gene. The CDR3 is 15 residues long.

This chain joins TRBV5-1 and TRBJ1-5, with a weak D call TRBD1 (5 bases). Germline V lookup: CDR1 SGHRS, CDR2 YFSETQ. There are 16 residues in the CDR3. V was trimmed by 0 bases and J by 6 bases, leaving 16 bases between them. The DNA for the CDR3 is TGCGCCAGCAGCTTGGGAACGGGGGTCGCTGGTCAGCCCCAGCATTTT. It specifies CASSLGTGVAGQPQHF.

The chain couples TRBV12-5 to TRBJ1-6; TRBD1 matches at 9 bases. Per the germline V gene, CDR1 is LGHNT and CDR2 is FRNRAP. J lost 8 bases, V lost 9 bases, and 8 bases had no gene match. The CDR3 totals 14 residues. The CDR3 DNA follows: TGTGCTAGCGCGGCCGGACAGGGGCATTCACCCCTCCACTTT. Translation: CASAAGQGHSPLHF.

The chain is built from TRBV11-2 and TRBJ1-1; D unclear. The V end lost 3 bases, the J end lost 4 bases, and 6 bases lay between the germline ends. CDR1 and CDR2 (germline): SGHAT, FQNNGV. This CDR3 has 12 residues. The CDR3 region has the DNA TGTGCCAGCAGCTTGTCGAGCACTGAAGCTTTCTTT. It encodes CASSLSSTEAFF.

This clone was detected only a few times. This rearrangement joins TRBV2 to TRBJ1-5; TRBD1 aligns across 9 bases. J was trimmed by 1 base and V by 5 bases; bases with no gene match: 6. The germline gives CDR1 SNHLY, CDR2 FYNNEI. CDR3 length: 16 amino acids. CDR3 amino acids: CASSTQGARSNQPQHF. The DNA for the CDR3 is TGTGCCAGCAGTACACAGGGGGCGAGAAGCAATCAGCCCCAGCATTTT. Combining the CDR3 with reference TRBV2 and TRBJ1-5 gives the whole variable domain EPEVTQTPSHQVTQMGQEVILRCVPISNHLYFYWYRQILGQKVEFLVSFYNNEISEKSEIFDDQFSVERPDGSNFTLKIRSTKLEDSAMYFCASSTQGARSNQPQHFGDGTRLSIL.

This clone was observed a few times. V is TRBV6-1 and J is TRBJ1-1; possibly TRBD1 for D (6 bases). Germline CDR1 reads MNHNS; CDR2 reads SASEGT. The ends were cut back, 8 bases at V and 4 bases at J, with 17 bases in the middle. The CDR3 totals 14 residues. The CDR3 region is CASPRDKHTTEAFF. CDR3 coding DNA: TGTGCCAGCCCCCGGGACAAGCACACCACTGAAGCTTTCTTT.

A note on this clone: The sample carries other DNA sequences with the same CDR3. The chain uses TRBV15 and TRBJ1-5, with a weak D call TRBD1 (5 bases). Germline-derived CDR1 and CDR2 are LNHNV and YYDKDF (reference sequence). The CDR3 runs to 15 residues. V was pared by 1 base and J by 1 base, with 8 bases between. The CDR3 is CATSRGGGSNQPQHF. Written as DNA, the CDR3 is TGTGCCACCAGCAGAGGGGGGGGGAGCAATCAGCCCCAGCATTTT. Using reference TRBV15 and TRBJ1-5 for the parts outside the CDR3, the full variable domain is DAMVIQNPRYQVTQFGKPVTLSCSQTLNHNVMYWYQQKSSQAPKLLFHYYDKDFNNEADTPDNFQSRRPNTSFCFLDIRSPGLGDTAMYLCATSRGGGSNQPQHFGDGTRLSIL.

This rearrangement joins TRBV11-2 to TRBJ2-3, with TRBD1 matching 9 bases. CDR1 and CDR2 (germline): SGHAT, FQNNGV. CDR3 size: 18 residues. V shed 0 bases, J shed 7 bases, and the junction held 14 bases outside the gene matches. CDR3: CASSLDLRGQGSTYTQYF. DNA of the CDR3: TGTGCCAGCAGCTTAGATCTAAGGGGACAGGGAAGTACTTATACGCAGTATTTT.

The chain links TRBV7-3 to TRBJ1-1, with D perhaps TRBD1 (5 bases). This CDR3 has 15 residues. The V gene lost 5 bases and the J gene lost 5 bases, with 18 bases spanning the gap. Germline CDR1 SGHTA, CDR2 FQGTGA. The CDR3 region has the DNA TGTGCCAGCAGCGCAACCAACGCAGGGCAGACTGAAGCTTTCTTT. It yields the protein CASSATNAGQTEAFF.

The chain joins TRBV28 to TRBJ2-7; 8 bases fit TRBD1. V shed 6 bases, J shed 0 bases, and the junction held 7 bases outside the gene matches. Germline values: CDR1 MDHEN, CDR2 SYDVKM. CDR3 size: 15 residues. CDR3 protein: CASRPDRASSYEQYF. CDR3 nucleotides: TGTGCCAGCAGGCCGGACAGGGCGAGCTCCTACGAGCAGTACTTC.

This rearrangement joins TRBV30 to TRBJ2-5; no clear D gene. Trimming pared 0 bases from V and 1 base from J, leaving 9 bases between. The CDR3 consists of 14 residues. Germline V gene lookup returns CDR1 GTSNPN and CDR2 SVGIG (reference sequence). CDR3 bases: TGTGCCTGGAGTGTCACGGGCGGCCAAGAGACCCAGTACTTC. Translating gives CAWSVTGGQETQYF.

V usage is TRBV28 and J usage is TRBJ2-7; TRBD1 might be the D (8 bases). Germline V lookup: CDR1 MDHEN, CDR2 SYDVKM. This CDR3 has 15 amino acids. V was trimmed by 5 bases and J by 3 bases, leaving 17 bases between them. In nucleotides, the CDR3 is TGTGCCAGCAGTAAGGGGGGGACAGGTGTCTACGAGCAGTACTTC. Its protein is CASSKGGTGVYEQYF.

The V and J genes are TRBV4-1 and TRBJ1-4; 11 positions match TRBD1. Germline lookup yields CDR1 MGHRA and CDR2 YSYEKL. V lost 4 bases to trimming and J lost 8 bases; unmatched junction nucleotides: 6. This CDR3 comprises 15 residues. CDR3 sequence reads: CASSLSGTGGEKLFF. CDR3 DNA sequence: TGCGCCAGCAGCCTGTCCGGGACAGGGGGAGAAAAACTGTTTTTT.

This clone was seen only once. The V gene is TRBV11-2, the J gene TRBJ2-7, with 9 bases matching TRBD1. Germline trimming cut 7 bases from V and 2 bases from J; bases unmatched to any gene: 6. The CDR3 totals 14 residues. Per the germline V gene, CDR1 is SGHAT and CDR2 is FQNNGV. CDR3 loop: CASTRNRGPYEQYF. The CDR3 DNA sequence: TGTGCCAGCACCAGAAACAGGGGGCCCTACGAGCAGTACTTC.

Points on this clone: Other DNA sequences in the same sample also yield this CDR3. This chain uses TRBV18 with TRBJ2-3; D is unresolved. V dropped 6 bases and J dropped 0 bases, with 4 bases sitting between them. From germline, CDR1 is KGHSH and CDR2 LQKENI. The CDR3 covers 12 residues. The CDR3 coding sequence is TGTGCCAGCTCCCCCAGCACAGATACGCAGTATTTT. It specifies CASSPSTDTQYF.

A few counts support this clone. This sequence joins TRBV19 and TRBJ2-2; 10 nucleotides agree with TRBD2. Germline CDR1 and CDR2: LNHDA and SQIVND (reference sequence). J lost 5 bases, V lost 4 bases, and 4 bases had no gene match. The CDR3 consists of 15 residues. CDR3 coding DNA: TGTGCCAGTAGTACCCCAGCGGGAGGGACCGGGGAGCTGTTTTTT. It is translated as CASSTPAGGTGELFF.

The V and J genes are TRBV7-8 and TRBJ2-6, with D unresolved. CDR3 length equals 15 residues. Germline V lookup: CDR1 SGHVS, CDR2 FQNEAQ. V was clipped by 5 bases and J by 0 bases, with 8 bases between them. In DNA, the CDR3 is TGTGCCAGCAGCAAGTGGCACTCTGGGGCCAACGTCCTGACTTTC. Translated, it gives CASSKWHSGANVLTF.